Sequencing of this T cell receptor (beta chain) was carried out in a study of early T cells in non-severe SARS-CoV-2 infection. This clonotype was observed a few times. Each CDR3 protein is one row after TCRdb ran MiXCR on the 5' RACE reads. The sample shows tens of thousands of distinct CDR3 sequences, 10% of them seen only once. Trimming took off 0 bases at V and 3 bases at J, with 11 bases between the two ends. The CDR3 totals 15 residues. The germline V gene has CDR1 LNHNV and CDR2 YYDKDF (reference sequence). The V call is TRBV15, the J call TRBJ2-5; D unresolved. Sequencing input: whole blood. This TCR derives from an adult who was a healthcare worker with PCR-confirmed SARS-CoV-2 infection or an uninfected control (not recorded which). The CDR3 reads CATSRDRSAEETQYF. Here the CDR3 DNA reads TGTGCCACCAGCAGAGATCGATCGGCAGAAGAGACCCAGTACTTC.